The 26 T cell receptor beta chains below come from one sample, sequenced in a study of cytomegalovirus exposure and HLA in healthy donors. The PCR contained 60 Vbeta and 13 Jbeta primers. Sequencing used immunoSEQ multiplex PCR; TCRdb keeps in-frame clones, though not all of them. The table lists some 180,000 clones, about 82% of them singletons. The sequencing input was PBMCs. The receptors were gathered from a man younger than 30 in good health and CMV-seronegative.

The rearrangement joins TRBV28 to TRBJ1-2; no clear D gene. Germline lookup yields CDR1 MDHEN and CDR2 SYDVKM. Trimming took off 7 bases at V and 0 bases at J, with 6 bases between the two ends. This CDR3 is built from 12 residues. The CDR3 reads CASTLSNYGYTF. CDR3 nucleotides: TGTGCCAGCACCCTCTCTAACTATGGCTACACCTTC.

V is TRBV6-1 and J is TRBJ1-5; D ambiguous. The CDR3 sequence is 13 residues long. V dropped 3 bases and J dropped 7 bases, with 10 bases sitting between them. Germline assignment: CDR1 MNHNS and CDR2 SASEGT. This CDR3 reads CASSDGFRQPQHF. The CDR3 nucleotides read TGTGCCAGCAGTGACGGGTTTAGACAGCCCCAGCATTTT.

This CDR3 is CASSSPLAGGLNEQFF. As DNA, the CDR3 is TGTGCCAGTAGTAGTCCACTAGCGGGAGGTCTTAATGAGCAGTTCTTC. The chain carries TRBV19 and TRBJ2-1; 12 positions agree with TRBD2. The CDR3 length is 16 residues. Trimming at V came to 4 bases and at J to 7 bases, leaving 8 bases not matched to a gene. Germline CDR1 reads LNHDA; CDR2 reads SQIVND (reference sequence).

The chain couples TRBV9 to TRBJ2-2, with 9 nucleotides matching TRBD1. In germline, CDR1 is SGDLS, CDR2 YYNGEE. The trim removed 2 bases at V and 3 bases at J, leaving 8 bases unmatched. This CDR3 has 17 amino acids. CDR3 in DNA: TGTGCCAGCAGCGTGACCTCGGGACAGGGCTACACCGGGGAGCTGTTTTTT. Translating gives CASSVTSGQGYTGELFF.

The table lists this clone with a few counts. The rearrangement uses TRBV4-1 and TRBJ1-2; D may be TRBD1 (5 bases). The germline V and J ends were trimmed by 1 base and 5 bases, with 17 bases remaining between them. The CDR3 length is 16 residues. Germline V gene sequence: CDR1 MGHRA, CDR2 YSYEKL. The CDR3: CASSQAYRTGLYGYTF. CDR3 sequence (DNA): TGCGCCAGCAGCCAAGCCTACCGAACAGGCCTTTATGGCTACACCTTC.

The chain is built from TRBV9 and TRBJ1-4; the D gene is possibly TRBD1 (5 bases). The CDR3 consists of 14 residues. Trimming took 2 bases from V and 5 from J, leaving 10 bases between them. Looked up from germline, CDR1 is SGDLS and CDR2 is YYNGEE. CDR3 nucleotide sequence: TGTGCCAGCAGCGTGGGGCAGGCGAATGAAAAACTGTTTTTT. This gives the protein CASSVGQANEKLFF.

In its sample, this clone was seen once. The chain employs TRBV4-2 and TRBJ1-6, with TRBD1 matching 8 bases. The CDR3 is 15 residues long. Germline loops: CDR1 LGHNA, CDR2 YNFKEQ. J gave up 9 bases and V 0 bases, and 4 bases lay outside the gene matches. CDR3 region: CASSQETGVTSPLHF. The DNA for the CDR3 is TGTGCCAGCAGCCAAGAGACAGGGGTTACTTCACCCCTCCACTTT.

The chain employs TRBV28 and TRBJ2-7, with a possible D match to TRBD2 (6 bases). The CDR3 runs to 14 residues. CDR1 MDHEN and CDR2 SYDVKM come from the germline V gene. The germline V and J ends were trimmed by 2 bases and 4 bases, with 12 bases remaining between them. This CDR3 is CASSLVGGQYEQYF. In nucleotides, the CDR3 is TGTGCCAGCAGTTTAGTGGGGGGTCAATACGAGCAGTACTTC.

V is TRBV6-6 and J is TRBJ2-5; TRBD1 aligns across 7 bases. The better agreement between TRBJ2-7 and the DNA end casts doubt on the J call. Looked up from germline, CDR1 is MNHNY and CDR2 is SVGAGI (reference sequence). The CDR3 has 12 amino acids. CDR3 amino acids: CASTQGVYEQYF. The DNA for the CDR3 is TGTGCCAGCACCCAGGGGGTATACGAGCAGTACTTC.

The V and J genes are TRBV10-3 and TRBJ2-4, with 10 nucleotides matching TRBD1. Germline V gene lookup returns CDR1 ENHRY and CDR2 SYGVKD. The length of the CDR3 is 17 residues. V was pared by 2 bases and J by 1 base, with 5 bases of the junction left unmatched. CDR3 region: CAISERAGQGAKNIQYF. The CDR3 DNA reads TGTGCCATCAGTGAGCGGGCGGGACAGGGGGCCAAAAACATTCAGTACTTC.

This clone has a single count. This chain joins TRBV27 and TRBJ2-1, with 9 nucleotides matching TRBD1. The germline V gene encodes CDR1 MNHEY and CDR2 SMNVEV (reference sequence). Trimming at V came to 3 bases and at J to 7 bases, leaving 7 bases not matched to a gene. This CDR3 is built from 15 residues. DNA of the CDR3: TGTGCCAGCAGTTTCATCCCGGGACAGGGAAATGAGCAGTTCTTC. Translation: CASSFIPGQGNEQFF.

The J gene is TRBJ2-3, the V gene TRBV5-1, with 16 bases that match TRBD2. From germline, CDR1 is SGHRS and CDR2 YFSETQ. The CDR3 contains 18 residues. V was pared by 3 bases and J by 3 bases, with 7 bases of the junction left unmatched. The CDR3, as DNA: TGCGCCAGCAGCTGGGGACTAGCGGGGGGGCTGGGGACAGATACGCAGTATTTT. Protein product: CASSWGLAGGLGTDTQYF. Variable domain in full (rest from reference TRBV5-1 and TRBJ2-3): KAGVTQTPRYLIKTRGQQVTLSCSPISGHRSVSWYQQTPGQGLQFLFEYFSETQRNKGNFPGRFSGRQFSNSRSEMNVSTLELGDSALYLCASSWGLAGGLGTDTQYFGPGTRLTVL.

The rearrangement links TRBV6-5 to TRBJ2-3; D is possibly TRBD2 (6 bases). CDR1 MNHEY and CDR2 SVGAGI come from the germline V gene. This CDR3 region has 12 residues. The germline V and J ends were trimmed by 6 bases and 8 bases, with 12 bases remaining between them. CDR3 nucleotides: TGTGCCAGCAGACCGACAGCGGGTACGCAGTATTTT. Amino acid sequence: CASRPTAGTQYF.

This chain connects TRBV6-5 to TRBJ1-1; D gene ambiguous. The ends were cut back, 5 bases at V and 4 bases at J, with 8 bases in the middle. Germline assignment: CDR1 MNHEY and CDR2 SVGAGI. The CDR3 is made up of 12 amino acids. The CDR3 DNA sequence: TGTGCCAGCAGTGCCGGGAGCACTGAAGCTTTCTTT. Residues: CASSAGSTEAFF.

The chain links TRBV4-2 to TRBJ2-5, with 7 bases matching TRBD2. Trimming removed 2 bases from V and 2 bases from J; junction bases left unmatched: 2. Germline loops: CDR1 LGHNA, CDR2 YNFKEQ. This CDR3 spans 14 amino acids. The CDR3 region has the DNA TGTGCCAGCAGCCAACCGGGACTACAAGAGACCCAGTACTTC. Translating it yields CASSQPGLQETQYF.

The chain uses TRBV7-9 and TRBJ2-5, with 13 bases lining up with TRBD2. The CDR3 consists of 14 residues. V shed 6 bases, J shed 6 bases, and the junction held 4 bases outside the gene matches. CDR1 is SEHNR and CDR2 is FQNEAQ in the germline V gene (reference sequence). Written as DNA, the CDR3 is TGTGCCAGCAGGGCCGGGACTAGCGGGAAGACCCAGTACTTC. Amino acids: CASRAGTSGKTQYF.

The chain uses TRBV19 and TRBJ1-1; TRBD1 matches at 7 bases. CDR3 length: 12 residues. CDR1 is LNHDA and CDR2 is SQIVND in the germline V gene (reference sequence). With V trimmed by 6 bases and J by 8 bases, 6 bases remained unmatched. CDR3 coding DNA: TGTGCCAGTAGCAAACAGGGGACAGAAGCTTTCTTT. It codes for CASSKQGTEAFF.

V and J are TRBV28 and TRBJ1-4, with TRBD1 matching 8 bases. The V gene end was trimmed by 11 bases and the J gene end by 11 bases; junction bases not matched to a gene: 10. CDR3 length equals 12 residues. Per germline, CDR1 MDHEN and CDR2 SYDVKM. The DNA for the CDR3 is TGTGCCGCGGAGACAGGGGCTAGGAAACTGTTTTTT. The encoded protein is CAAETGARKLFF.

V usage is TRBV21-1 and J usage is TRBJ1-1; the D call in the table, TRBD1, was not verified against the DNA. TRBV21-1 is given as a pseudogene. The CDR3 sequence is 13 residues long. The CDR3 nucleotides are TGTGCCCCGACAGGTGCCCACGACACTGAAGCTTTCTTT. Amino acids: CAPTGAHDTEAFF.

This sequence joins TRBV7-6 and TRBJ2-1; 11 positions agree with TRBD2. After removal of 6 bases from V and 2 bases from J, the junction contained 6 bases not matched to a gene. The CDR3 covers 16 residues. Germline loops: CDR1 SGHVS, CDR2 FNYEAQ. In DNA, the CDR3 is TGTGCCAGCAGACCCAAGACTAGCGGGGCCTACAATGAGCAGTTCTTC. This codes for CASRPKTSGAYNEQFF.

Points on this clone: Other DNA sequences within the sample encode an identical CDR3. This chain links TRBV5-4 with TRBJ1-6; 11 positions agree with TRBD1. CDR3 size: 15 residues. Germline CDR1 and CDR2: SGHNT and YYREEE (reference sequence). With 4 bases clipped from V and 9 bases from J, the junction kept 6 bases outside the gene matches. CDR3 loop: CASSPGTGGGSPLHF. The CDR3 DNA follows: TGTGCCAGCAGCCCCGGGACAGGGGGAGGTTCACCCCTCCACTTT.

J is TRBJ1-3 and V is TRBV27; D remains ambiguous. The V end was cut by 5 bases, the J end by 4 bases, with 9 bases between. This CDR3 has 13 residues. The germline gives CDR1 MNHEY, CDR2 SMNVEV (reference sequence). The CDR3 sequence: CASSQSGGNTIYF. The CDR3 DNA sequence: TGTGCCAGCAGTCAATCCGGGGGAAACACCATATATTTT.

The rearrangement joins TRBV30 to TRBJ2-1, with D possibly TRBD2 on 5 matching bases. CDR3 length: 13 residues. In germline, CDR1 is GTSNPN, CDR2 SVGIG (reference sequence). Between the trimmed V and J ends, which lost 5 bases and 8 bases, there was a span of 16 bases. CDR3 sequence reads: CAWGSLGGYEQFF. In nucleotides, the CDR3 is TGTGCCTGGGGCAGTCTTGGCGGGTATGAGCAGTTCTTC.

This CDR3 is CASSQTGGHGYTF. In nucleotides, the CDR3 is TGCGCCAGCAGTCAAACAGGGGGTCATGGCTACACCTTC. The V call is TRBV5-1, the J call TRBJ1-2; TRBD1 agrees at 8 bases. Trimming took 5 bases from V and 6 from J; bases not matched to a gene: 6. CDR1 is SGHRS and CDR2 is YFSETQ in the germline V gene. This CDR3 comprises 13 residues.

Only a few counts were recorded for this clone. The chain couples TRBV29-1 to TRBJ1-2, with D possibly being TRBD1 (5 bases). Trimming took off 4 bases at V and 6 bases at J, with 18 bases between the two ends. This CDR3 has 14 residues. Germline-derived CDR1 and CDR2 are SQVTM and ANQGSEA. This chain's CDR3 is CSVATLRDVHGYTF. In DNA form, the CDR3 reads TGCAGCGTTGCTACACTCAGGGATGTACATGGCTACACCTTC.

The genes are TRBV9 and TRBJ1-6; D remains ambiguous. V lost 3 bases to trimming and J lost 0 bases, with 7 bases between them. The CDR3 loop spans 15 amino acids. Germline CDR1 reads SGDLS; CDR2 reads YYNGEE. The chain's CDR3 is CASSAAGSYNSPLHF. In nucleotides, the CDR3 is TGTGCCAGCAGCGCCGCGGGCTCCTATAATTCACCCCTCCACTTT.